This record concerns one T cell receptor (beta chain) sequence. The antigen is undetermined. The germline gene is not matched at one end of the junction; a read error may be the cause. TCR beta CDR3 sequences were amplified from RNA transcripts. Carried out on the TCR CDR3, a first-round RT-PCR used the HTBI primer set. One entry per CDR3 protein, called by TCRdb with MiXCR from the multiplex PCR reads. The sample includes some 370,000 distinct CDR3 sequences, 17% of them seen just once. The data were taken from a study of T cells in Graves' hyperthyroidism and ophthalmopathy. The study, taken as a whole, reports: Progression to ophthalmopathy was predicted a median of roughly 6.5 months early. Ophthalmopathy stood apart from stable hyperthyroidism in a 13 V-J model.

Thyroid ultrasound, orbital computed tomography, clinical symptoms, and serum thyroxine and TRAb underpinned diagnoses. Germline loops: CDR1 MNHNS, CDR2 SASEGT. The CDR3 extends over 18 amino acids. This clonotype originated in a woman aged 25 to 45 with Graves' hyperthyroidism that later progressed to Graves' ophthalmopathy. Sequenced sample: blood. J is TRBJ2-5 and V is TRBV6-1; TRBD2 matches 14 bases. CDR3 sequence reads: CASSPGTSGSLRQETQYF. The CDR3 DNA sequence: TGCGCCAGCAGTCCCGGGACTAGCGGGAGTCTGAGGCAAGAGACCCAGTACTTC.